One sample yielded the 17 T cell receptor beta chains listed below, sequenced in a study of T-cell reconstitution after alpha-beta-depleted transplantation in children. Unique molecular identifiers were built into the TCRbeta library. Each CDR3 protein gets one entry after TCRdb re-called the PCR reads with MiXCR. The data contain 610,000 or so distinct CDR3 sequences, 27% of them singletons. This specimen consisted of PBMCs, obtained before TCRalphabeta/CD19-depleted stem cell transplant. The receptors derive from a boy in the first two years of life with Wiskott-Aldrich syndrome, due to receive a stem cell transplant.

Of note for this clonotype: The CDR3 does not end in the conserved phenylalanine or tryptophan, so this is likely a read error. The chain couples TRBV3-1 to TRBJ2-7; D may be TRBD1 (5 bases). The CDR3 has 15 amino acids. Germline CDR1 reads LGHDT; CDR2 reads YNNKEL (reference sequence). V lost 1 base and J 1 base, leaving 11 bases between the germline ends. The CDR3 nucleotides are TGTGCCAGCAGCCAAGGGGCAGGACAATCCTACGAGCAGTACTTG. This translates into CASSQGAGQSYEQYL.

This clonotype has more than one count but fewer than ten. The chain employs TRBV5-1 and TRBJ2-3; 8 positions agree with TRBD1. The CDR3 consists of 14 residues. The V gene end was trimmed by 7 bases and the J gene end by 7 bases; junction bases not matched to a gene: 11. CDR1 and CDR2 (germline): SGHRS, YFSETQ. The CDR3 DNA follows: TGCGCCAGCCGCTCAGGGGGCCCACTATATACGCAGTATTTT. It is translated as CASRSGGPLYTQYF.

The chain combines TRBV29-1 with TRBJ2-5, with unresolved D. The CDR3 extends over 12 amino acids. The germline V gene encodes CDR1 SQVTM and CDR2 ANQGSEA. Between the trimmed V and J ends, which lost 2 bases and 5 bases, there was a span of 9 bases. The CDR3 here is CSVEYTGETQYF. In DNA, the CDR3 is TGCAGCGTTGAATATACTGGGGAGACCCAGTACTTC.

There are a few counts of this clonotype. The genes are TRBV5-1 and TRBJ1-1; weak D call: TRBD1 (6 bases). The V and J ends lost 7 bases and 1 base respectively, with 11 bases between them. Germline CDR1 SGHRS, CDR2 YFSETQ. The CDR3 extends over 13 amino acids. Here the CDR3 DNA reads TGCGCCAGCCGGGACACACCGAACACTGAAGCTTTCTTT. Amino acid sequence: CASRDTPNTEAFF. The entire variable domain, with the rest obtained from reference TRBV5-1 and TRBJ1-1, is as follows: KAGVTQTPRYLIKTRGQQVTLSCSPISGHRSVSWYQQTPGQGLQFLFEYFSETQRNKGNFPGRFSGRQFSNSRSEMNVSTLELGDSALYLCASRDTPNTEAFFGQGTRLTVV.

This clonotype turned up a few times. The chain is built from TRBV7-9 and TRBJ2-1; D call uncertain. Germline V gene lookup returns CDR1 SEHNR and CDR2 FQNEAQ (reference sequence). The V end was cut by 3 bases, the J end by 5 bases, with 5 bases between. The CDR3 covers 12 residues. CDR3 sequence: CASSFVDNEQFF. The DNA for the CDR3 is TGTGCCAGCAGCTTCGTTGACAATGAGCAGTTCTTC. The whole variable domain, filled in from reference TRBV7-9 and TRBJ2-1, reads DTGVSQNPRHKITKRGQNVTFRCDPISEHNRLYWYRQTLGQGPEFLTYFQNEAQLEKSRLLSDRFSAERPKGSFSTLEIQRTEQGDSAMYLCASSFVDNEQFFGPGTRLTVL.

DNA of the CDR3: TGTGCCAGCAGGAAACTAGCGCCCTACAATGAGCAGTTCTTC. Translated: CASRKLAPYNEQFF. The chain employs TRBV2 and TRBJ2-1; 7 nucleotides line up with TRBD2. The CDR3 spans 14 residues. Germline CDR1 SNHLY, CDR2 FYNNEI. The V gene end was trimmed by 6 bases and the J gene end by 2 bases; junction bases not matched to a gene: 4.

V and J are TRBV21-1 and TRBJ2-3. TRBV21-1 is a pseudogene segment. The CDR3 spans 16 residues. The CDR3 here is CASSRSATSNGVAQYF. The CDR3 nucleotides are TGTGCCAGCAGCCGGTCGGCGACTTCCAACGGGGTGGCGCAGTATTTT.

This clonotype was observed a handful of times. This rearrangement joins TRBV5-4 to TRBJ1-1; 7 positions match TRBD1. After removal of 0 bases from V and 1 base from J, the junction contained 6 bases not matched to a gene. This CDR3 comprises 16 residues. In germline, CDR1 is SGHNT, CDR2 YYREEE (reference sequence). The CDR3 loop reads CASSLGQGEWNTEAFF. As DNA, the CDR3 is TGTGCCAGCAGCTTGGGACAGGGTGAATGGAACACTGAAGCTTTCTTT.

The chain couples TRBV2 to TRBJ2-1, with 7 bases identical to TRBD2. CDR1 SNHLY and CDR2 FYNNEI come from the germline V gene. There are 16 residues in the CDR3. V shed 2 bases and J 3 bases; nucleotides not matched to a gene: 7. CDR3 amino acids: CASSERGLAVYNEQFF. The CDR3 DNA sequence: TGTGCCAGCAGTGAAAGAGGGCTAGCGGTCTACAATGAGCAGTTCTTC.

The chain employs TRBV21-1 and TRBJ2-7; the table's D gene call, TRBD1, was not cross checked with the DNA. TRBV21-1 is designated a pseudogene. This CDR3 is 16 amino acids long. In DNA, the CDR3 is TGTGCCAGCAGCAAAAGGGAGCGGGGGCTCTCCTACGAGCAGTACTTC. Its protein product is CASSKRERGLSYEQYF.

A few counts support this clonotype. CDR3 in amino acids: CASSLRAGPQGGNIQYF. The CDR3 DNA sequence: TGTGCCAGCAGTTTAAGAGCGGGGCCGCAGGGAGGAAACATTCAGTACTTC. This chain links TRBV12-3 or TRBV12-4 with TRBJ2-4; 7 bases agree with TRBD2. Trimming cost V 2 bases and J 6 bases; bases outside gene matches: 13. CDR3 length: 17 amino acids.

CDR3 protein: CASSSAGGYNEQFF. CDR3 in DNA: TGTGCCAGTAGTTCAGCGGGAGGATACAATGAGCAGTTCTTC. This chain links TRBV19 with TRBJ2-1; 9 nucleotides align to TRBD2. CDR3 size: 14 residues. The V and J ends lost 5 bases and 4 bases, in that order; junction bases with no gene match: 3. Germline-derived CDR1 and CDR2 are LNHDA and SQIVND (reference sequence). Complete variable domain (other parts from reference TRBV19 and TRBJ2-1): DGGITQSPKYLFRKEGQNVTLSCEQNLNHDAMYWYRQDPGQGLRLIYYSQIVNDFQKGDIAEGYSVSREKKESFPLTVTSAQKNPTAFYLCASSSAGGYNEQFFGPGTRLTVL.

J is TRBJ1-2 and V is TRBV5-5, with no clear D. The CDR3 is made up of 15 amino acids. V lost 1 base and J lost 4, with 14 bases in between. Germline V CDR1 and CDR2: SGHKS, YYEKEE (reference sequence). The CDR3 reads CASSLSVGSSYGYTF. In nucleotides, the CDR3 is TGTGCCAGCAGCTTGTCGGTCGGTTCATCCTATGGCTACACCTTC.

Here the CDR3 reads CASSLTGSSGANVLTF. The CDR3 coding sequence is TGTGCCAGCAGCTTGACGGGAAGTTCTGGGGCCAACGTCCTGACTTTC. The V gene is TRBV7-9, the J gene TRBJ2-6; D possibly corresponds to TRBD2 (5 bases). The CDR3 consists of 16 residues. The germline V gene has CDR1 SEHNR and CDR2 FQNEAQ (reference sequence). Trimming took off 3 bases at V and 1 base at J, with 10 bases between the two ends.

The genes are TRBV20-1 and TRBJ2-2; TRBD2 might be the D (6 bases). The CDR3 is made up of 15 amino acids. With 2 bases removed from V and 3 bases from J, the gap between germline ends came to 13 bases. Germline V CDR1 and CDR2: DFQATT, SNEGSKA (reference sequence). The CDR3 DNA is TGCAGTGCTAGAAACCCCAGGGAGGACACCGGGGAGCTGTTTTTT. Translation: CSARNPREDTGELFF.

A few counts support this clonotype. This sequence joins TRBV11-2 and TRBJ1-5; TRBD1 is a possible D gene (6 bases). The CDR3 sequence is 15 residues long. CDR1 SGHAT and CDR2 FQNNGV come from the germline V gene. V dropped 1 base and J dropped 5 bases, with 12 bases sitting between them. Written as DNA, the CDR3 is TGTGCCAGCAGCTTAGGAGGGACAACGGATCAGCCCCAGCATTTT. It is translated as CASSLGGTTDQPQHF. The complete variable domain, with remaining parts taken from reference TRBV11-2 and TRBJ1-5, reads EAGVAQSPRYKIIEKRQSVAFWCNPISGHATLYWYQQILGQGPKLLIQFQNNGVVDDSQLPKDRFSAERLKGVDSTLKIQPAKLEDSAVYLCASSLGGTTDQPQHFGDGTRLSIL.

The V call is TRBV29-1, the J call TRBJ2-5; D perhaps matches TRBD2 (7 bases). The CDR3 has 13 amino acids. The germline gives CDR1 SQVTM, CDR2 ANQGSEA. With 4 bases removed from V and 2 bases from J, the gap between germline ends came to 11 bases. CDR3 amino acids: CSVGGGGQETQYF. CDR3 bases: TGCAGCGTTGGAGGGGGGGGGCAAGAGACCCAGTACTTC.